The entry that follows covers one TCR beta chain sequence. The entry originates in a study of T cell changes during pregnancy in multiple sclerosis. The CDR3 extends over 13 amino acids. Germline V CDR1 and CDR2: SEHNR, FQNEAQ (reference sequence). Trimming took 1 base from V and 1 from J, leaving 4 bases between them. The table came from immunoSEQ multiplex PCR; TCRdb's copy has only in-frame clones and leaves some out. The sample holds 35,000 to 50,000 clones, 80% to 90% seen once. This TCR came from a female donor with multiple sclerosis, enrolled in a pregnancy study. The starting material was CD4+ T cells from peripheral blood mononuclear cells, obtained after pregnancy. The chain combines TRBV7-9 with TRBJ1-2; D is unclear. CDR3 sequence: CASSLVGNYGYTF. DNA of the CDR3: TGTGCCAGCAGCTTAGTCGGTAACTATGGCTACACCTTC.